These 9 T cell receptor beta chains were sequenced from one sample in a study of blood T cell repertoires in COVID-19. Measured with immunoSEQ multiplex PCR; TCRdb has only the in-frame clones, and not every one. This table has under 250,000 clones, approximately 78% appearing once. Sequencing was done on a sample of peripheral blood. All receptors derive from a woman between 65 and 79 years old with COVID-19, enrolled during active disease.

This clone was observed a few times. The chain links TRBV4-3 to TRBJ2-2; the D gene is possibly TRBD1 (5 bases). Germline V CDR1 and CDR2: LGHNA, YSLEER. This CDR3 is built from 17 residues. The germline V and J ends were trimmed by 1 base and 5 bases, with 17 bases remaining between them. The CDR3 sequence: CASSQGPQGKGTGELFF. The CDR3 DNA follows: TGCGCCAGCAGCCAAGGGCCTCAGGGAAAGGGGACCGGGGAGCTGTTTTTT.

V and J are TRBV5-1 and TRBJ2-7; D call uncertain. CDR3 length: 12 amino acids. Trimming left V 4 bases short and J 5 bases short, with 10 bases between. Germline loops: CDR1 SGHRS, CDR2 YFSETQ. CDR3: CASSRNLNEQYF. CDR3 in DNA: TGCGCCAGCAGCCGAAACTTGAACGAGCAGTACTTC.

This chain uses TRBV3-1 (or the pseudogene TRBV3-2) with TRBJ2-1; possibly TRBD2 for D (6 bases). Looked up from germline, CDR1 is LGHDT and CDR2 is YNNKEL (reference sequence). This CDR3 has 15 residues. Trimming took 4 bases from V and 2 from J, leaving 12 bases between them. The CDR3 here is CASSRDSGTYNEQFF. For the CDR3, the DNA is TGTGCCAGCAGCCGGGATAGCGGAACCTACAATGAGCAGTTCTTC.

In its sample, this clone was seen once. The genes are TRBV24-1 and TRBJ2-4, with D tentatively TRBD1 (5 bases). The CDR3 spans 12 residues. Trimming pared 2 bases from V and 15 bases from J, leaving 13 bases between. Germline CDR1 is KGHDR and CDR2 is SFDVKD. DNA for the CDR3: TGTGCCACCAGTGATTCTATCGGCACAGGGTACTTC. It translates to CATSDSIGTGYF.

This clone showed up just a few times. The V and J genes are TRBV9 and TRBJ2-7; D not certain. Trimming pared 4 bases from V and 0 bases from J, leaving 11 bases between. This CDR3 contains 14 residues. Germline-derived CDR1 and CDR2 are SGDLS and YYNGEE. CDR3 residues: CASSPRHISYEQYF. CDR3 sequence (DNA): TGTGCCAGCAGCCCGCGCCATATCTCCTACGAGCAGTACTTC. The whole variable domain, remainder taken from reference TRBV9 and TRBJ2-7, is DSGVTQTPKHLITATGQRVTLRCSPRSGDLSVYWYQQSLDQGLQFLIQYYNGEERAKGNILERFSAQQFPDLHSELNLSSLELGDSALYFCASSPRHISYEQYFGPGTRLTVT.

The CDR3 nucleotides read TGTGCCAGCAGCTCCTTCGACGGGGGGACCATATATTTT. It codes for CASSSFDGGTIYF. The V call is TRBV7-2, the J call TRBJ1-3, with TRBD1 as a possible D gene (5 bases). Germline V lookup: CDR1 SGHTA, CDR2 FQGNSA. The CDR3 loop spans 13 amino acids. The V end was cut by 4 bases, the J end by 10 bases, with 14 bases between.

The V gene is TRBV5-1, the J gene TRBJ1-5, with 9 bases lining up with TRBD1. Germline lookup yields CDR1 SGHRS and CDR2 YFSETQ. There are 15 residues in the CDR3. Unmatched junction bases numbered 4, after V lost 5 bases and J lost 1 base. The CDR3 here is CASRRTGESNQPQHF. CDR3 coding DNA: TGCGCCAGCAGAAGGACAGGGGAAAGCAATCAGCCCCAGCATTTT.

The sample holds a few counts of this clone. This sequence joins TRBV25-1 and TRBJ1-6, with 7 bases identical to TRBD1. This CDR3 has 15 amino acids. Trimming removed 5 bases from V and 7 bases from J; junction bases left unmatched: 8. CDR1 and CDR2 from the germline V gene are MGHDK and SYGVNS. CDR3 nucleotide sequence: TGTGCCAGCAGTCCCTCGGGACAGCTCAATTCACCCCTCCACTTT. This gives the protein CASSPSGQLNSPLHF.

The sample holds one count of this clone. This chain joins TRBV24-1 and TRBJ2-6; D is unclear. V dropped 0 bases and J dropped 0 bases, with 8 bases sitting between them. CDR3 length: 17 amino acids. The germline V gene has CDR1 KGHDR and CDR2 SFDVKD. The CDR3 region is CATSDLNSPSGANVLTF. The CDR3 bases are TGTGCCACCAGTGATTTGAACAGTCCCTCTGGGGCCAACGTCCTGACTTTC.